One and the same sample provided the 6 T cell receptor beta chains below, sequenced in a study of cytomegalovirus exposure and HLA in healthy donors. Primers for the PCR totalled 60 Vbeta and 13 Jbeta. Data came from immunoSEQ multiplex PCR; TCRdb stores just in-frame clones and leaves some out. The sample holds just under 250,000 clones, 82% seen once. The sample was PBMCs. The receptors were sampled from a woman aged 40 to 50 in good health and CMV-seropositive.

The rearrangement links TRBV18 to TRBJ2-3; D is possibly TRBD2 (5 bases). Looked up from germline, CDR1 is KGHSH and CDR2 is LQKENI. V was clipped by 5 bases and J by 4 bases, with 19 bases between them. This CDR3 has 16 amino acids. CDR3 DNA: TGTGCCAGCTCAGAGGAGGACTTAGGTACGGCAGATACGCAGTATTTT. Its protein is CASSEEDLGTADTQYF.

The chain employs TRBV10-3 and TRBJ1-1; D unresolved. Trimming shortened V by 3 bases and J by 6 bases, and 5 bases separated the two germline ends. Germline CDR1 reads ENHRY; CDR2 reads SYGVKD. The CDR3 runs to 11 residues. Here the CDR3 reads CAISETSEAFF. The CDR3 nucleotides are TGTGCCATCAGTGAAACTTCTGAAGCTTTCTTT.

The chain has TRBV11-3 and TRBJ1-1, with D unclear. This CDR3 is 13 amino acids long. V gave up 5 bases and J gave up 3 bases, with 10 bases separating them. Germline V lookup: CDR1 SGHNT, CDR2 YENEEA. The CDR3 sequence: CASSPAADTEAFF. Written as DNA, the CDR3 is TGTGCCAGCAGCCCTGCGGCGGACACTGAAGCTTTCTTT.

This clone was detected only a few times. This rearrangement joins TRBV11-2 to TRBJ1-3, with 7 bases that match TRBD1. Germline CDR1 is SGHAT and CDR2 is FQNNGV. V was clipped by 5 bases and J by 0 bases; unmatched bases: 10. This CDR3 is built from 17 residues. CDR3 coding DNA: TGTGCCAGCAGCCGGGGACAGCTCCTAAGCTCTGGAAACACCATATATTTT. Its protein product is CASSRGQLLSSGNTIYF.

This clone was seen just once. This chain links TRBV29-1 with TRBJ1-4, with a tentative D call TRBD1 (6 bases). The CDR3 covers 14 residues. CDR1 is SQVTM, CDR2 ANQGSEA, per germline. The ends were cut back, 4 bases at V and 5 bases at J, with 14 bases in the middle. The CDR3 sequence: CSVGRTDLNEKLFF. The CDR3, as DNA: TGCAGCGTTGGGAGGACAGATTTGAATGAAAAACTGTTTTTT.

The gene calls are TRBV15 and TRBJ2-6, with a tentative D call TRBD1 (6 bases). This CDR3 has 17 amino acids. Germline CDR1 LNHNV, CDR2 YYDKDF (reference sequence). V lost 1 base and J lost 0, with 10 bases in between. This CDR3 is CATSRVTGASGANVLTF. In DNA, the CDR3 is TGTGCCACCAGCAGAGTGACAGGAGCCTCTGGGGCCAACGTCCTGACTTTC.